The 31 T cell receptor beta chains below come from one sample, sequenced in a study of shared clonotypes between healthy human individuals. The assay was immunoSEQ multiplex PCR, and TCRdb's table has in-frame clones only and misses some. The table shows 110,000 or so clones, with approximately 70% occurring only once. The material sequenced was memory CD8+ T cells sorted from blood. The subset denotes: CD45RO+ cells pooled with CCR7-negative TemRA cells. The receptors shown here come from a woman in her twenties or thirties in good health.

The chain combines TRBV20-1 with TRBJ1-2, with TRBD1 matching over 9 bases. CDR3 length equals 11 residues. The V gene's germline CDR1 is DFQATT and CDR2 SNEGSKA (reference sequence). CDR3 sequence (DNA): TGCAGGGGACAGGGAGTCCTTGGCTACACCTTC. Protein product: CRGQGVLGYTF.

This chain uses TRBV5-1 with TRBJ1-1; TRBD1 matches at 9 bases. Germline V gene data show CDR1 as SGHRS and CDR2 as YFSETQ. This CDR3 contains 14 residues. Trimming removed 0 bases from V and 6 bases from J; junction bases left unmatched: 3. DNA for the CDR3: TGCGCCAGCAGCTTGGGGACAGGGGCTCCTGAAGCTTTCTTT. Protein sequence: CASSLGTGAPEAFF.

This chain joins TRBV27 and TRBJ2-7; perhaps TRBD1 as D (6 bases). Germline CDR1 reads MNHEY; CDR2 reads SMNVEV (reference sequence). The CDR3 covers 14 residues. The V and J ends lost 5 bases and 3 bases respectively, with 14 bases between them. CDR3 loop: CASSTGPLYYEQYF. As DNA, the CDR3 is TGTGCCAGCAGTACAGGGCCCTTATACTACGAGCAGTACTTC.

The chain links TRBV5-1 to TRBJ2-7; the match to TRBD1 covers 7 bases. The germline CDR1 and CDR2 sequences are SGHRS and YFSETQ. The CDR3 consists of 13 residues. V lost 3 bases, J lost 0 bases, and 0 bases stayed unmatched. CDR3 nucleotide sequence: TGCGCCAGCAGCTGGGACAGCTCCTACGAGCAGTACTTC. Its protein is CASSWDSSYEQYF.

This chain uses TRBV7-7 with TRBJ1-2; 8 positions match TRBD1. The CDR3 spans 14 residues. CDR1 and CDR2 from the germline V gene are SSHAT and FNYEAQ (reference sequence). Trimming took 5 bases from V and 4 from J; bases not matched to a gene: 6. CDR3 in amino acids: CASSVGQGGYGYTF. The CDR3 region has the DNA TGTGCCAGCAGCGTCGGACAGGGAGGCTATGGCTACACCTTC.

This clone was counted ten times or more. The chain recombines TRBV27 with TRBJ2-1, with D tentatively TRBD2 (6 bases). With 4 bases removed from V and 0 bases from J, the gap between germline ends came to 7 bases. The CDR3 loop spans 14 amino acids. Germline V gene sequence: CDR1 MNHEY, CDR2 SMNVEV (reference sequence). The CDR3 DNA reads as TGTGCCAGCAGTTGGGGGGACTCCTACAATGAGCAGTTCTTC. Translation gives CASSWGDSYNEQFF.

J is TRBJ1-1 and V is TRBV7-8; D is perhaps TRBD1 (5 bases). The germline CDR1 and CDR2 sequences are SGHVS and FQNEAQ. The length of the CDR3 is 13 residues. V shed 5 bases and J shed 8 bases, with 15 bases lying between them. CDR3 nucleotide sequence: TGTGCCAGCAGCAAGACAGTACGGGGCGAAGCTTTCTTT. Translated: CASSKTVRGEAFF.

In this sample, this clone turned up a few times. A read error may be the cause here, since a much bigger clone is one base away. The V gene is TRBV7-8, the J gene TRBJ1-2; D gene uncertain. The CDR3 has 13 amino acids. V was shortened by 5 bases and J by 3 bases, with 10 bases between the two germline ends. The germline V gene encodes CDR1 SGHVS and CDR2 FQNEAQ. CDR3 bases: TGTGCCAGCAGCCAAGGCGGGGACTATGGCTACACCTTC. This encodes CASSQGGDYGYTF.

The rearrangement uses TRBV5-1 and TRBJ2-3; D unresolved. V lost 4 bases and J 5 bases, leaving 11 bases between the germline ends. From germline, CDR1 is SGHRS and CDR2 YFSETQ. The CDR3 length is 13 residues. The DNA of the CDR3 is TGCGCCAGCAGCACCGGGCCGGGAGATACGCAGTATTTT. Translated: CASSTGPGDTQYF.

This rearrangement joins TRBV14 to TRBJ2-3, with TRBD2 matching over 12 bases. The CDR3 consists of 17 residues. After removal of 1 base from V and 5 bases from J, the junction contained 7 bases not matched to a gene. Germline CDR1 and CDR2: SGHDN and FVKESK. In DNA, the CDR3 is TGTGCCAGCAGCCAAGTGGCTAGCGGGAGGGCCGAAGATACGCAGTATTTT. Its protein product is CASSQVASGRAEDTQYF.

This clone was found many times. The chain combines TRBV7-9 with TRBJ2-7; no firm D call. Deletions cut 6 bases from V and 4 bases from J, with 19 bases between. The germline gives CDR1 SEHNR, CDR2 FQNEAQ (reference sequence). The CDR3 is made up of 15 amino acids. As DNA, the CDR3 is TGTGCCAGCAGTGATAGGGTGGGCGGAGCATACGAGCAGTACTTC. Protein product: CASSDRVGGAYEQYF.

Ten or more counts support this clone. The V call is TRBV14, the J call TRBJ2-7, with a tentative D call TRBD1 (6 bases). The V end lost 4 bases, the J end lost 4 bases, and 20 bases lay between the germline ends. CDR1 is SGHDN and CDR2 is FVKESK in the germline V gene. The CDR3 runs to 16 residues. CDR3 nucleotides: TGTGCCAGCAGCCCCATGATGGCAGGGGACGAATACGAGCAGTACTTC. This codes for CASSPMMAGDEYEQYF.

The chain links TRBV6-5 to TRBJ2-3; D could derive from TRBD1 or TRBD2 (5 bases each). Germline CDR1 reads MNHEY; CDR2 reads SVGAGI. The CDR3 runs 14 residues. Trimming took off 4 bases at V and 2 bases at J, with 10 bases between the two ends. CDR3 loop: CASSSGTSTDTQYF. CDR3 bases: TGTGCCAGCAGTTCCGGGACGTCCACAGATACGCAGTATTTT.

This clone was detected many times. The chain links TRBV7-9 to TRBJ2-5; 7 positions match TRBD2. V was clipped by 3 bases and J by 5 bases; unmatched bases: 9. The CDR3 is 15 amino acids. The germline V gene encodes CDR1 SEHNR and CDR2 FQNEAQ (reference sequence). The CDR3: CASSFGGGPMETQYF. DNA for the CDR3: TGTGCCAGCAGCTTTGGGGGAGGGCCGATGGAGACCCAGTACTTC.

There are many counts of this clone. The J gene is TRBJ1-1, the V gene TRBV7-6; a possible D gene is TRBD1 (5 bases). Germline V gives CDR1 SGHVS, CDR2 FNYEAQ. The CDR3 spans 13 residues. The V gene lost 5 bases and the J gene lost 1 base, with 8 bases spanning the gap. CDR3 residues: CASSITGNTEAFF. The CDR3 DNA follows: TGTGCCAGCAGCATAACAGGGAACACTGAAGCTTTCTTT.

This clone was seen a handful of times. The chain joins TRBV28 to TRBJ1-4; D is unresolved. The CDR3 runs to 12 residues. V dropped 1 base and J dropped 16 bases, with 13 bases sitting between them. Germline V gene data show CDR1 as MDHEN and CDR2 as SYDVKM. The CDR3 coding sequence is TGTGCCAGCAGTTTATCTGGGCGCCTCCGGTTTTTT. As protein: CASSLSGRLRFF.

The CDR3 nucleotides read TGTGCCAGCAGTGAATCCATGGGAACGGAGACCCAGTACTTC. It codes for CASSESMGTETQYF. The V call is TRBV25-1, the J call TRBJ2-5; D ambiguous. V lost 1 base and J 5 bases, leaving 11 bases between the germline ends. The germline gives CDR1 MGHDK, CDR2 SYGVNS. CDR3 length: 14 residues.

CDR3 coding DNA: TGTGCCAGCAGCTGGGGCAGTCCGAATACCTACGAGCAGTACTTC. It is translated as CASSWGSPNTYEQYF. The rearrangement joins TRBV7-6 to TRBJ2-7; D might be TRBD1 (5 bases). With 4 bases removed from V and 2 bases from J, the gap between germline ends came to 15 bases. The germline CDR1 and CDR2 sequences are SGHVS and FNYEAQ. This CDR3 contains 15 residues.

The chain carries TRBV4-1 and TRBJ1-3, with a weak D call TRBD1 (5 bases). Germline V lookup: CDR1 MGHRA, CDR2 YSYEKL. V was shortened by 1 base and J by 0 bases, with 16 bases between the two germline ends. The CDR3 spans 18 residues. Here the CDR3 reads CASSQVGRASFSGNTIYF. CDR3 sequence (DNA): TGCGCCAGCAGCCAAGTGGGACGAGCGTCATTCTCTGGAAACACCATATATTTT.

This clone was seen a handful of times. The chain combines TRBV7-9 with TRBJ1-1; D is unresolved. Trimming pared 8 bases from V and 6 bases from J, leaving 10 bases between. There are 11 residues in the CDR3. In germline, CDR1 is SEHNR, CDR2 FQNEAQ (reference sequence). CDR3 sequence reads: CASGPGAEAFF. DNA for the CDR3: TGTGCCAGCGGCCCCGGGGCTGAAGCTTTCTTT.

The rearrangement uses TRBV13 and TRBJ2-7; 11 positions agree with TRBD2. Germline CDR1 is PRHDT and CDR2 is FYEKMQ (reference sequence). The CDR3 sequence is 16 residues long. Unmatched junction bases numbered 8, after V lost 4 bases and J lost 3 bases. The CDR3 loop is CASSSSLLAGGYEQYF. CDR3 bases: TGTGCCAGCAGCTCCTCGCTTCTAGCGGGAGGCTACGAGCAGTACTTC.

The chain carries TRBV2 and TRBJ2-3; 12 bases map to TRBD2. The CDR3 runs to 18 residues. With 5 bases clipped from V and 0 bases from J, the junction kept 9 bases outside the gene matches. Germline-derived CDR1 and CDR2 are SNHLY and FYNNEI. The DNA of the CDR3 is TGTGCCAGCAGTCAACTAGCGGGAGGAGTCTCTAGCACAGATACGCAGTATTTT. It translates to CASSQLAGGVSSTDTQYF.

This chain uses TRBV6-1 with TRBJ1-2; no firm D call. The V end lost 7 bases, the J end lost 7 bases, and 16 bases lay between the germline ends. This CDR3 contains 13 residues. Germline CDR1 is MNHNS and CDR2 is SASEGT. CDR3: CASTRHGVSGYTF. The CDR3 coding sequence is TGTGCCAGCACCCGTCATGGGGTGTCTGGCTACACCTTC.

The DNA of the CDR3 is TGTGCCAGCAGCCAAGGTCAGGGGTCATCCCCCACAGAGACCCAGTACTTC. It encodes CASSQGQGSSPTETQYF. The chain has TRBV14 and TRBJ2-5; D might be TRBD1 (6 bases). Germline V gives CDR1 SGHDN, CDR2 FVKESK. The CDR3 consists of 17 residues. V was shortened by 1 base and J by 4 bases, with 19 bases between the two germline ends.

The chain carries TRBV11-3 and TRBJ2-7; possible D gene TRBD1, 6 bases. Germline-derived CDR1 and CDR2 are SGHNT and YENEEA. There are 13 residues in the CDR3. V was trimmed by 5 bases and J by 4 bases, leaving 12 bases between them. The CDR3 reads CASSNQGSYEQYF. CDR3 in DNA: TGTGCCAGCAGCAACCAGGGGTCGTACGAGCAGTACTTC.

CDR3 region: CASSTTSGSYEQYF. The DNA for the CDR3 is TGTGCCAGCAGTACGACTAGCGGATCCTACGAGCAGTACTTC. The chain joins TRBV6-6 to TRBJ2-7, with 9 bases aligning to TRBD2. Germline CDR1 and CDR2: MNHNY and SVGAGI (reference sequence). J gave up 1 base and V 5 bases, and 3 bases lay outside the gene matches. The CDR3 loop spans 14 amino acids.

The V call is TRBV4-1, the J call TRBJ2-1, with 10 positions matching TRBD2. The CDR3 totals 15 residues. Germline loops: CDR1 MGHRA, CDR2 YSYEKL. With V trimmed by 4 bases and J by 4 bases, 4 bases remained unmatched. CDR3 in DNA: TGCGCCAGCAGCCCAGGGACTAGCGAGTACAATGAGCAGTTCTTC. Residues: CASSPGTSEYNEQFF.

CDR3 in DNA: TGCGCCAGCAGCTCCGGACAGGGGCATGAGCCCCAGCATTTT. It is translated as CASSSGQGHEPQHF. The J gene is TRBJ1-5, the V gene TRBV5-1, with 9 bases that match TRBD1. Losses at the gene ends were 3 bases for V and 8 bases for J; bases not matched to a gene: 6. This CDR3 is 14 amino acids long. In germline, CDR1 is SGHRS, CDR2 YFSETQ.

The chain couples TRBV5-1 to TRBJ1-5, with D maybe TRBD1 (6 bases). Germline V CDR1 and CDR2: SGHRS, YFSETQ. The CDR3 runs to 17 residues. The V gene lost 0 bases and the J gene lost 0 bases, with 13 bases spanning the gap. The DNA of the CDR3 is TGCGCCAGCAGCTTGGCACCGGGGGGCAGTAGCAATCAGCCCCAGCATTTT. This encodes CASSLAPGGSSNQPQHF.

As for this clone: The likely explanation is a read error, given a far larger clone one base away. Other DNA variants within this sample encode the same CDR3. This chain links TRBV2 with TRBJ2-7; D gene unclear. The V end lost 2 bases, the J end lost 3 bases, and 14 bases lay between the germline ends. Germline V CDR1 and CDR2: SNHLY, FYNNEI. This CDR3 contains 15 residues. The CDR3 here is CASSELDPTYYEQYF. Here the CDR3 DNA reads TGTGCCAGCAGTGAATTAGACCCCACCTACTACGAGCAGTACTTC.

This chain connects TRBV25-1 to TRBJ2-3; the D is unclear. CDR1 is MGHDK, CDR2 SYGVNS, per germline. This CDR3 is built from 13 residues. V lost 5 bases to trimming and J lost 0 bases, with 6 bases between them. Here the CDR3 reads CASSTPSTDTQYF. The CDR3, as DNA: TGTGCCAGCAGTACGCCTAGCACAGATACGCAGTATTTT.